Described below is a single TCR beta chain sequence and its context. This clonotype has ten or more counts. Its antigen is still unknown. Base qualities are not provided; no much larger clone lies one nucleotide away. For sequencing, an Illumina HiSeq 1500 was employed. TCRdb reprocessing: public reads trimmed at Q25 with fastp, clones called with MiXCR, in-frame beta chains kept. Every CDR3 protein is listed once, alongside the most common genes and DNA of its rows. For this sample there are a few hundred thousand distinct CDR3 sequences; over 7.5% appear just once. The top ten clones comprise 3.5% to 4.5% of the sample. This sample is drawn from a study of T cell repertoires in cytomegalovirus infection (dated by TCRdb to about 2019). In the study overall: Because public TCR beta signatures pointed to carriage of CMV infection together with the matching HLA type, the HLA type of each donor mattered for the analysis.

V loses 6 bases of germline sequence and J loses 2 bases, and the interval between the two ends is 14 bases. Its CDR3 holds 14 amino acids, cysteine through phenylalanine. Only CDR3 DNA is held: 42 bases, read in frame from base 1. Based on the germline V gene (reference sequence), the CDR1 and CDR2 sequences are DFQATT and SNEGSKA. Points the paper makes about the study in general: The ex vivo response was dominated by HLA-C-restricted CMV-specific TCR beta clonotypes, and the single most frequent clonotype in two of eight donors was supplied by these HLA-C-restricted clonotypes. In both this cohort and an independent cohort of 352 donors, the cumulative frequency of public TCR beta family members distinguished carriers of CMV infection plus the relevant HLA type.

The sequenced material came from PBMCs. The TCR originated in a human donor in good health (CMV status not recorded). Some clones in this sample may be carry-over from other donors' samples. This receptor chain uses TRBV20-1 and TRBJ2-1; possibly the D gene is TRBD2, per 5 matching bases. The nucleotides are TGCAGTGCAGAGGGAGCGGCTCCCTACAATGAGCAGTTCTTC. It encodes CSAEGAAPYNEQFF.